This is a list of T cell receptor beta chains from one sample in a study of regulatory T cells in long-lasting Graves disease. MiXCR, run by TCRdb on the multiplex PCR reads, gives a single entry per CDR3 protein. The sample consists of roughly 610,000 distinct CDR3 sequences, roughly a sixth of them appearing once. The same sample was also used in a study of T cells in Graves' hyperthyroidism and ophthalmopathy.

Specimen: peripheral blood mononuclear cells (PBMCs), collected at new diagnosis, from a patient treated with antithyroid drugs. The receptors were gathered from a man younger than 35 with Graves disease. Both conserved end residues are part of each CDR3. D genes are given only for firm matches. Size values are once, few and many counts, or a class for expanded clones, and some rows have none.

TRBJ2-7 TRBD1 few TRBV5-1 CASSTGQDTEQYF TGCGCCAGCAGCACCGGACAGGACACTGAGCAGTACTTC
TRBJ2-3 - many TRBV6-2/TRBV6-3 CASSLAIGYSVDTQYF TGTGCCAGCAGTTTGGCTATTGGTTATTCCGTAGATACGCAGTATTTT
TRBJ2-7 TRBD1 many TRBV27 CASSNRGLNEQYF TGTGCCAGCAGCAACAGGGGGCTTAACGAGCAGTACTTC
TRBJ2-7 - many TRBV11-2 CASSLEWQATAYSSYEQYF TGTGCCAGCAGCTTAGAATGGCAGGCGACCGCATATAGCTCCTACGAGCAGTACTTC
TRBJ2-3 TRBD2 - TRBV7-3 CASSLQAGASTDTQYF TGTGCCAGCAGCTTACAGGCGGGAGCGAGTACAGATACGCAGTATTTT
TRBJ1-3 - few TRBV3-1 CASSQASGLLSGNTIYF TGTGCCAGCAGCCAGGCCTCTGGACTGCTCTCTGGAAACACCATATATTTT
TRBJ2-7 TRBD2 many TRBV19 CASKLTSGMYEQYF TGTGCCAGTAAACTGACTAGCGGGATGTACGAGCAGTACTTC
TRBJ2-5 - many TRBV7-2 CASSLVVGGAQQTQYF TGTGCCAGCAGCTTAGTAGTTGGGGGCGCACAACAGACCCAGTACTTC
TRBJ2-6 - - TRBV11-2 CASSFRGANVLTF TGTGCCAGCAGCTTTCGGGGGGCCAACGTCCTGACTTTC
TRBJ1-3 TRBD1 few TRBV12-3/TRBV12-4 CASSVGQGRNTIYF TGTGCCAGCAGTGTGGGACAGGGGAGAAACACCATATATTTT
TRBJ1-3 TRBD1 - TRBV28 CASNRGSGNTIYF TGTGCCAGCAACAGGGGCTCCGGAAACACCATATATTTT
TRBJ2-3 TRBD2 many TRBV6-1 CASSERLAGGWTDTDTQYF TGTGCCAGCAGTGAGAGACTAGCGGGAGGTTGGACCGACACAGATACGCAGTATTTT
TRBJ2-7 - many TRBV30 CAWSDPRGYAYEQYF TGTGCCTGGAGTGACCCAAGGGGGTACGCATACGAGCAGTACTTC
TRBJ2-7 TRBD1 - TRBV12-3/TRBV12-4 CASSLGGQEPSRF TGTGCCAGCAGTTTAGGGGGACAGGAGCCTTCTAGGTTC
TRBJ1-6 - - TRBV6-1 CASTRAAGDSPLHF TGTGCCAGCACCAGGGCGGCAGGGGATTCACCCCTCCACTTT
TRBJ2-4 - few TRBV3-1 CASSQDASGNIQYF TGTGCCAGCAGCCAAGATGCTTCGGGAAACATTCAGTACTTC
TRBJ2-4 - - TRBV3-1 CASSMNWGPKNIQYF TGTGCCAGCTCGATGAATTGGGGACCCAAAAACATTCAGTACTTC
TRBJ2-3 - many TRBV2 CAIVPSTDTQYF TGTGCCATCGTTCCTAGCACAGATACGCAGTATTTT
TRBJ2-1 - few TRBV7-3 CASRLNQGNEQFF TGTGCCAGCAGACTTAATCAGGGTAATGAGCAGTTCTTC
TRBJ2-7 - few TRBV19 CASSIYDRSYEQYF TGTGCCAGTAGTATTTACGACCGTTCCTACGAGCAGTACTTC
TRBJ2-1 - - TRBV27 CASSLRGASYNEQFF TGTGCCAGCAGTTTACGGGGGGCCTCCTACAATGAGCAGTTCTTC
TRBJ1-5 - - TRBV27 CASSPRQNQPQHF TGTGCCAGCAGCCCCAGACAGAATCAGCCCCAGCATTTT
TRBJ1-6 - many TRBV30 CAWNREANSPLHF TGTGCCTGGAACCGGGAAGCTAATTCACCCCTCCACTTT
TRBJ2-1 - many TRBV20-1 CSASAGSLNNEQFF TGCAGTGCCTCCGCCGGGAGTCTAAACAATGAGCAGTTCTTC
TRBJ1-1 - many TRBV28 CASSFYSENTEAFF TGTGCCAGCAGTTTCTACTCAGAGAACACTGAAGCTTTCTTT
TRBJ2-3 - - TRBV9 CASSVMSGVDTDTQYF TGTGCCAGCAGCGTTATGTCGGGAGTTGACACAGATACGCAGTATTTT
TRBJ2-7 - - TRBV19 CASSIVAMDYEQYF TGTGCCAGTAGTATAGTCGCAATGGACTACGAGCAGTACTTC
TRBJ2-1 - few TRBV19 CASSIPGFPNEQFF TGTGCCAGTAGTATCCCCGGGTTCCCCAATGAGCAGTTCTTC
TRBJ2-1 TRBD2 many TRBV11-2 CASSSTSGRDHGEQFF TGTGCCAGCAGCTCCACTAGCGGGAGAGATCACGGTGAGCAGTTCTTC
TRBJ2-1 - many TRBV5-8 CASSAGRRSGSYNEQFF TGTGCCAGCAGCGCGGGACGGAGAAGCGGCTCCTACAATGAGCAGTTCTTC
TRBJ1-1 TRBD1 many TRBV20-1 CSARGRDRGSDTEAFF TGCAGTGCTAGAGGCAGGGACAGGGGATCGGACACTGAAGCTTTCTTT
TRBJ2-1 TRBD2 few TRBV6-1 CASSEEGLAFRGDEQFF TGTGCCAGCAGTGAAGAGGGACTAGCGTTCAGGGGGGATGAGCAGTTCTTC
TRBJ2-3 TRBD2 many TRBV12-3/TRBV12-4 CASSPGLAESTDTQYF TGTGCCAGCAGCCCGGGACTAGCGGAAAGCACAGATACGCAGTATTTT
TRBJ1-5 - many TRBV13 CASSLGRTGNQPQHF TGTGCCAGCAGCTTAGGCCGGACCGGCAATCAGCCCCAGCATTTT
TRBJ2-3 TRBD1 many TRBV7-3 CASSTQGSTDTQYF TGTGCCAGCAGTACACAGGGGAGCACAGATACGCAGTATTTT
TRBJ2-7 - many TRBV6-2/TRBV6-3 CASQRGVSYEQYF TGTGCCAGCCAGAGGGGGGTCTCCTACGAGCAGTACTTC
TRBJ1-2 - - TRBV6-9 CASSYSRSAPPGF TGTGCCAGCAGTTACTCTAGATCGGCGCCTCCGGGCTTC
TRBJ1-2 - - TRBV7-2 CASSQPASATAYTF TGTGCCAGCAGCCAGCCCGCCTCGGCAACCGCCTACACCTTC
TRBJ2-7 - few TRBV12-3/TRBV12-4 CASSLSGHRHEQYF TGTGCCAGCAGTTTATCGGGACACCGCCACGAGCAGTACTTC
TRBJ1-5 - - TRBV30 CAWRYIGQPRNQPQHF TGTGCCTGGAGATATATCGGACAGCCTCGCAATCAGCCCCAGCATTTT
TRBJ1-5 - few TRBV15 CATRPQGGNQPQHF TGTGCCACCAGACCCCAGGGTGGCAATCAGCCCCAGCATTTT
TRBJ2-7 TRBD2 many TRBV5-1 CASSLGLAGGAEQYF TGCGCCAGCAGCTTGGGGCTAGCGGGAGGCGCCGAGCAGTACTTC
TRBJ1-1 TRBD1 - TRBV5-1 CASSLVGTGVAEAFF TGCGCCAGCAGCTTGGTCGGGACAGGGGTCGCTGAAGCTTTCTTT
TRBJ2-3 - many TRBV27 CASMQGTDTQYF TGTGCCAGCATGCAGGGAACAGATACGCAGTATTTT
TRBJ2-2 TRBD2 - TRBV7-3 CASSLRTSGKGTVELFF TGTGCCAGCAGCTTACGGACTAGCGGGAAGGGCACCGTGGAGCTGTTTTTT
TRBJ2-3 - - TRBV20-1 CSAGASTDTQYF TGCAGTGCTGGAGCTAGCACAGATACGCAGTATTTT
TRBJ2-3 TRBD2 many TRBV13 CASSLSAGGPTDTQYF TGTGCCAGCAGCTTATCAGCGGGAGGACCCACAGATACGCAGTATTTT
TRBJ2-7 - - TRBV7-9 CASSLDRDRPTYEQYF TGTGCCAGCAGCTTAGATCGCGACAGGCCGACCTACGAGCAGTACTTC
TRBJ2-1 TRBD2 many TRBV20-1 CSAYLKAGGPGEQFF TGCAGTGCTTACCTCAAAGCGGGAGGGCCGGGGGAGCAGTTCTTC
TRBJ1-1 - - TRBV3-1 CASSQDWGPWNTEAFF TGTGCCAGCAGCCAAGACTGGGGACCCTGGAACACTGAAGCTTTCTTT
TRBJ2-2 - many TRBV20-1 CSASGENTGELFF TGCAGTGCTAGCGGGGAGAACACCGGGGAGCTGTTTTTT
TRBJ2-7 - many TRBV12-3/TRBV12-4 CASSPGTLAYEQYF TGTGCCAGCAGTCCCGGGACATTGGCCTACGAGCAGTACTTC
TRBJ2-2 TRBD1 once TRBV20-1 CSANRPGTANTGELFF TGCAGTGCAAATCGTCCCGGGACAGCTAACACCGGGGAGCTGTTTTTT
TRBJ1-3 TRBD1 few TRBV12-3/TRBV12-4 CASGDRDIGNTIYF TGTGCCAGCGGGGACAGGGACATTGGAAACACCATATATTTT
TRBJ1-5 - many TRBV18 CASSALPGDGQPQHF TGTGCCAGCTCAGCATTACCAGGGGACGGACAGCCCCAGCATTTT